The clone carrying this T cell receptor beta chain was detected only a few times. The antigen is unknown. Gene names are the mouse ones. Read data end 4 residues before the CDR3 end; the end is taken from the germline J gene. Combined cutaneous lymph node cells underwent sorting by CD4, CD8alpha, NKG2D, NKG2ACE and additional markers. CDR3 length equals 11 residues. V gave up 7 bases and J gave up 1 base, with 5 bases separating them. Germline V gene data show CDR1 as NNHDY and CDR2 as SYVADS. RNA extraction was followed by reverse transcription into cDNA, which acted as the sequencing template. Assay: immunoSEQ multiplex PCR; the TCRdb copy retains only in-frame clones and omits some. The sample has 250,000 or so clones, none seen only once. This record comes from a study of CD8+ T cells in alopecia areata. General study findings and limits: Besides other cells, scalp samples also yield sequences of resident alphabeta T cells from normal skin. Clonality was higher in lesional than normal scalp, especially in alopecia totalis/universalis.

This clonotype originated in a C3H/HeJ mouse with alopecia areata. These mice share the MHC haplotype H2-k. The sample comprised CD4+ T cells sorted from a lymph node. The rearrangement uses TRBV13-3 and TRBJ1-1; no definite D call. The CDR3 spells CASEQNTEVFF. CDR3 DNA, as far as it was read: TGTGCCAGCGAACAAAACACA.